This TCR beta chain was retrieved from a study of blood T cell repertoires in COVID-19. Sequencing was performed with immunoSEQ multiplex PCR; in TCRdb, only in-frame clones are kept and a portion is missing. The sample records some 96,000 clones, about 89% being singletons. Sequencing was performed on peripheral blood. The clonotype originates from a man in his fifties or sixties with acute or convalescent COVID-19.

The CDR3 bases are TGTGCTAGTGGTTTGACAGGGGGGTACGAGCAGTACTTC. It translates to CASGLTGGYEQYF. The chain uses TRBV12-5 and TRBJ2-7, with 8 bases lining up with TRBD1. V gave up 2 bases and J gave up 4 bases; unmatched junction bases: 1. The CDR3 totals 13 residues. Germline-derived CDR1 and CDR2 are LGHNT and FRNRAP. The full variable domain, with the rest looked up from reference TRBV12-5 and TRBJ2-7, is DARVTQTPRHKVTEMGQEVTMRCQPILGHNTVFWYRQTMMQGLELLAYFRNRAPLDDSGMPKDRFSAEMPDATLATLKIQPSEPRDSAVYFCASGLTGGYEQYFGPGTRLTVT.